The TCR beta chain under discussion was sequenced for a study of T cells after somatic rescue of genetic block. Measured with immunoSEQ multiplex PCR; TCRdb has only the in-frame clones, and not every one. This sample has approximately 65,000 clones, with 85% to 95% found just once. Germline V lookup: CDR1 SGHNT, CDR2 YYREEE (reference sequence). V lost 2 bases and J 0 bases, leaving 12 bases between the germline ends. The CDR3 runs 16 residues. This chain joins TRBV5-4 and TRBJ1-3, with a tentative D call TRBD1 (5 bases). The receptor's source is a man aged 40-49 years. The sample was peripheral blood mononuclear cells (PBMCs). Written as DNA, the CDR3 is TGTGCCAGCAGCTTTGGCCAGGGCCGCTCTGGAAACACCATATATTTT. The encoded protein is CASSFGQGRSGNTIYF.